This section outlines one TCR beta chain sequence together with its context. The antigen is unknown. The sample originates from a study of cytomegalovirus exposure and HLA in healthy donors. Study-level findings and limits: DRB1 had the most TCR associations and HLA-C the fewest, a later analysis found, with rates varying by HLA locus. In vitro experiments confirmed that three CMV-associated chains were specific for CMV antigens. The dataset shows that most TCR sequences were rare, while some public TCRs occurred in many donors.

CDR1 SGHAT and CDR2 FQNNGV come from the germline V gene. Trimming pared 3 bases from V and 1 base from J, leaving 9 bases between. CDR3 size: 14 residues. A multiplex PCR was run with 60 Vbeta primers and 13 Jbeta primers. Only in-frame clones appear in the TCRdb table, and some are missing; sequencing was by immunoSEQ multiplex PCR. The sample lists 50,000 to 55,000 clones; around 85% were seen once. What was sequenced was PBMCs. J is TRBJ1-1 and V is TRBV11-2; no clear D. This receptor was taken from a boy aged 5 to 17 in good health and CMV-seropositive. In DNA, the CDR3 is TGTGCCAGCAGCTTTGGCCTCCCGAACACTGAAGCTTTCTTT. Translating it yields CASSFGLPNTEAFF.